The TCR beta chain under discussion was sequenced for a study of CD8 T cells in ankylosing spondylitis. Making use of molecular barcodes, quantitative 5'-RACE generated TCR beta libraries. TCRdb redid the calling of the 5' RACE reads with MiXCR, one entry per CDR3 protein. The sample has a few hundred thousand distinct CDR3 sequences, roughly a tenth seen once. Study-wide points: According to the report, clones linked to the disease were significantly enriched in matched synovial fluid samples taken from ankylosing spondylitis patients. Previous work reported some of these motif variants in the synovial fluid and blood of reactive arthritis. There was a TCR beta motif, made of several highly homologous variants, that appeared characteristic of ankylosing spondylitis blood.

This clonotype was detected ten times or more. Its target is not known. The CDR3 sequence is 14 residues long. Deletions cut 0 bases from V and 0 bases from J, with 3 bases between. Germline loops: CDR1 SGHVS, CDR2 FNYEAQ. Sequenced input: blood, either unsorted or a sorted T cell fraction (not recorded which). This chain joins TRBV7-6 and TRBJ2-1; D is ambiguous. The source of this sequence is a male donor with ankylosing spondylitis or in good health (not recorded which). CDR3 in DNA: TGTGCCAGCAGCTTAGCGTACTCCTACAATGAGCAGTTCTTC. Translating gives CASSLAYSYNEQFF.